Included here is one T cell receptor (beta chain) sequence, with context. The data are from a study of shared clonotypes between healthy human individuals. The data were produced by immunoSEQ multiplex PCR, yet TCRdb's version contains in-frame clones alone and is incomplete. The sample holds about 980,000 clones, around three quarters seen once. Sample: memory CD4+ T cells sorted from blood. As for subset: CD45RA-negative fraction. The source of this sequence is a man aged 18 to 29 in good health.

DNA for the CDR3: TGTGCCAGCAGCTCCAAGGCGGGAGGAAAGACCCAGTACTTC. It translates to CASSSKAGGKTQYF. The chain recombines TRBV13 with TRBJ2-5; 8 bases are a match to TRBD2. The CDR3 covers 14 residues. Per germline, CDR1 PRHDT and CDR2 FYEKMQ (reference sequence). J lost 6 bases, V lost 4 bases, and 7 bases had no gene match. The full variable domain, rest sourced from reference TRBV13 and TRBJ2-5, is AAGVIQSPRHLIKEKRETATLKCYPIPRHDTVYWYQQGPGQDPQFLISFYEKMQSDKGSIPDRFSAQQFSDYHSELNMSSLELGDSALYFCASSSKAGGKTQYFGPGTRLLVL.